The entry below describes one T cell receptor beta chain. This clone's antigen is unknown. One base away there is no much larger clone; base qualities are not given. This sample is part of a study of blood T cell repertoires in COVID-19 (dated by TCRdb to about 2020). Concerning the study at large: Samples from collaborators originated in the United States, Italy and Spain and spanned both the acute and convalescent phases of COVID-19. The material from the prospective study consisted of cDNA or gDNA derived from T cells, B-cell-depleted T cells, or PBMCs. The dataset comprised deeply sampled blood TCRbeta repertoires from subjects exposed to, actively infected with, or recovered from COVID-19. The repertoires were released in a freely available public database meant as a resource for research on the immune response to SARS-CoV-2. Samples were obtained from the ongoing ImmuneRACE study (first 160 participants) and from some 1,300 subjects provided by 6 global collaborators. A de-identified subject ID, COVID-19 status, age in years and sex were almost always included in the sample metadata. HLA class I and class II types, where available, came from metadata supplied by the sample provider rather than from assay-based typing. Overall study results and their limits: How much clinical and demographic metadata was included differed by source and by participant, and the metadata was provided uncurated.

V is shortened by 6 bases, J by 4 bases, and the region joining them spans 9 bases. CDR1 and CDR2 (SNHLY, FYNNEI) derive from the germline V gene. The CDR3 holds 12 amino acids from the cysteine to the phenylalanine. The entry retains the CDR3 DNA only, 36 bases that are in frame from base 1. Whole blood was collected in K2EDTA tubes by collaborating institutions according to the institutions' own protocols. For TCRbeta analysis, collaborator samples were shipped as frozen whole blood, as isolated PBMCs, or as DNA extracted from either sample type. TCRbeta CDR3 regions were amplified from genomic DNA by means of the immunoSEQ Assay, a bias-controlled multiplex PCR. Per the original workflow: Nucleated cell counts per sample were estimated from amplification of reference gene primers within the assay. Sequence reads were collapsed and filtered to measure the absolute abundance of every unique TCRbeta CDR3 rearrangement. For each sample, productive Simpson clonality was calculated as the square root of Simpson's diversity index across productive rearrangements. This immuneACCESS table, as held by TCRdb, lists in-frame sequences with V and J called but not all clones. Of the missing ones, under half trace to an unresolved V gene in checked studies; the others have no known cause. The V and J calls and the clone size are those of that table, but D and trimming were determined from the DNA. Recorded for this sample are 65,000 to 90,000 clones; 80% to 85% of them occurred a single time. Approximately 27% of the sample is held by the ten biggest clonotypes.

This receptor was obtained from a human donor in a cohort sampled during active COVID-19. The source material was peripheral blood. Rearrangement joined TRBV2 to TRBJ2-5; the D region possibly corresponds to TRBD2 (5 bases align). The CDR3 reads as follows: CASREEAETQYF. The sequenced DNA is TGTGCCAGCAGGGAGGAGGCAGAGACCCAGTACTTC.